Listed below are T cell receptor beta chains from one sample, sequenced in a study of blood T cell repertoires in COVID-19. Sequenced by immunoSEQ multiplex PCR; TCRdb stores in-frame clones only, minus some. The table shows 150,000 or so clones, with over 70% occurring only once. Sequencing input: PBMCs or T cells enriched from blood (not recorded which). The receptors derive from a woman aged 45-65 years in a cohort exposed to, infected with or recovered from COVID-19 (not recorded which). Both conserved end residues are part of each CDR3. The order of the fields is clone size, J gene, D gene, V gene, CDR3 protein, CDR3 DNA. A D gene is named only where the DNA matches it firmly. For some rows the clone size is stated as once, few or many, or as a class when expanded; others skip it.

clone size: few
J gene: TRBJ2-1
D gene: TRBD2
V gene: TRBV7-9
CDR3 protein: CASSRRLADNEQFF
CDR3 DNA: TGTGCCAGCAGCCGGCGTCTAGCGGACAATGAGCAGTTCTTC

clone size: -
J gene: TRBJ1-5
D gene: TRBD1
V gene: TRBV19
CDR3 protein: CASSIRFRQGRNQPQHF
CDR3 DNA: TGTGCCAGTAGTATACGATTTCGACAGGGTCGCAATCAGCCCCAGCATTTT

clone size: -
J gene: TRBJ2-5
D gene: TRBD2
V gene: TRBV29-1
CDR3 protein: CSVVTGGQETQYF
CDR3 DNA: TGCAGCGTTGTGACCGGGGGGCAAGAGACCCAGTACTTC

clone size: -
J gene: TRBJ2-5
D gene: -
V gene: TRBV2
CDR3 protein: CASKLDQEETQYF
CDR3 DNA: TGTGCCAGCAAGTTAGACCAGGAAGAGACCCAGTACTTC

clone size: -
J gene: TRBJ2-1
D gene: TRBD2
V gene: TRBV10-3
CDR3 protein: CAIREGWESYNEQFF
CDR3 DNA: TGTGCCATCCGGGAGGGGTGGGAGTCCTACAATGAGCAGTTCTTC

clone size: -
J gene: TRBJ1-1
D gene: TRBD1
V gene: TRBV19
CDR3 protein: CASSIGTGGLETEAFF
CDR3 DNA: TGTGCCAGTAGTATTGGGACAGGGGGCTTGGAGACTGAAGCTTTCTTT

clone size: -
J gene: TRBJ2-5
D gene: -
V gene: TRBV7-8
CDR3 protein: CASSPPREETQYF
CDR3 DNA: TGTGCCAGCAGCCCCCCGCGGGAAGAGACCCAGTACTTC

clone size: -
J gene: TRBJ1-1
D gene: TRBD1
V gene: TRBV2
CDR3 protein: CASSEPSDRGFVAFF
CDR3 DNA: TGTGCCAGCAGTGAACCCTCGGACAGGGGTTTTGTAGCTTTCTTT

clone size: -
J gene: TRBJ1-1
D gene: TRBD1
V gene: TRBV19
CDR3 protein: CASSPQGARTEAFF
CDR3 DNA: TGTGCCAGTAGCCCACAGGGGGCGCGGACTGAAGCTTTCTTT

clone size: -
J gene: TRBJ2-1
D gene: TRBD1
V gene: TRBV9
CDR3 protein: CASSVNRDSHNEQFF
CDR3 DNA: TGTGCCAGCAGCGTGAACCGGGACAGTCACAATGAGCAGTTCTTC

clone size: -
J gene: TRBJ1-1
D gene: -
V gene: TRBV5-1
CDR3 protein: CASSLGGGMNTEAFF
CDR3 DNA: TGCGCCAGCAGCTTGGGCGGGGGCATGAACACTGAAGCTTTCTTT

clone size: -
J gene: TRBJ2-3
D gene: -
V gene: TRBV7-6
CDR3 protein: CASSLAGLFPDTQYF
CDR3 DNA: TGTGCCAGCAGCTTAGCGGGACTTTTTCCAGATACGCAGTATTTT

clone size: -
J gene: TRBJ2-3
D gene: -
V gene: TRBV7-3
CDR3 protein: CASSLNRVTDTQYF
CDR3 DNA: TGTGCCAGCAGCTTAAACAGGGTAACAGATACGCAGTATTTT

clone size: -
J gene: TRBJ2-5
D gene: TRBD2
V gene: TRBV13
CDR3 protein: CASSRLAGGETQYF
CDR3 DNA: TGTGCCAGCAGCCGACTAGCGGGAGGGGAGACCCAGTACTTC

clone size: -
J gene: TRBJ1-2
D gene: -
V gene: TRBV11-2
CDR3 protein: CASSLAPGSKGYTF
CDR3 DNA: TGTGCCAGCAGCTTAGCCCCAGGCTCGAAAGGCTACACCTTC

clone size: -
J gene: TRBJ1-1
D gene: -
V gene: TRBV5-1
CDR3 protein: CASSLAGATEAFF
CDR3 DNA: TGCGCCAGCAGCTTGGCAGGGGCCACTGAAGCTTTCTTT

clone size: -
J gene: TRBJ1-3
D gene: -
V gene: TRBV5-1
CDR3 protein: CASSLGSGEGNTIYF
CDR3 DNA: TGCGCCAGCAGCTTAGGTTCAGGGGAAGGAAACACCATATATTTT

clone size: -
J gene: TRBJ2-3
D gene: TRBD2
V gene: TRBV5-1
CDR3 protein: CASSQRGSDTQYF
CDR3 DNA: TGCGCCAGCTCGCAGCGGGGGTCAGATACGCAGTATTTT

clone size: -
J gene: TRBJ2-7
D gene: -
V gene: TRBV9
CDR3 protein: CASSALPTSFYEQYF
CDR3 DNA: TGTGCCAGCAGCGCGCTACCTACTAGCTTTTACGAGCAGTACTTC

clone size: -
J gene: TRBJ1-2
D gene: TRBD1
V gene: TRBV18
CDR3 protein: CASSPRQGEDGYTF
CDR3 DNA: TGTGCCAGCTCCCCCAGACAGGGGGAGGACGGCTACACCTTC

clone size: many
J gene: TRBJ1-5
D gene: -
V gene: TRBV7-8
CDR3 protein: CASSLKRAGGSSQHF
CDR3 DNA: TGTGCCAGCAGCTTAAAAAGGGCAGGAGGGTCATCACAGCATTTT

clone size: -
J gene: TRBJ2-7
D gene: TRBD2
V gene: TRBV7-2
CDR3 protein: CASSPRAGGLYEQYF
CDR3 DNA: TGTGCCAGCAGCCCCCGGGCGGGGGGCTTATACGAGCAGTACTTC

clone size: many
J gene: TRBJ2-7
D gene: -
V gene: TRBV5-4
CDR3 protein: CASTNGVNYEQYF
CDR3 DNA: TGTGCCAGCACGAACGGGGTTAACTACGAGCAGTACTTC

clone size: -
J gene: TRBJ1-4
D gene: -
V gene: TRBV21-1
CDR3 protein: CASSKFGAPRGEKLFF
CDR3 DNA: TGTGCCAGCAGCAAATTTGGGGCACCTCGTGGGGAAAAACTGTTTTTT

clone size: -
J gene: TRBJ1-5
D gene: -
V gene: TRBV19
CDR3 protein: CASSMGTASFSNQPQHF
CDR3 DNA: TGTGCCAGTAGTATGGGGACTGCATCCTTCTCCAATCAGCCCCAGCATTTT

clone size: -
J gene: TRBJ2-5
D gene: TRBD1
V gene: TRBV18
CDR3 protein: CASSPVTGEETQYF
CDR3 DNA: TGTGCCAGCTCACCGGTGACAGGGGAAGAGACCCAGTACTTC

clone size: -
J gene: TRBJ2-2
D gene: -
V gene: TRBV15
CDR3 protein: CATSSVSLSGEYPGELFF
CDR3 DNA: TGTGCCACCAGCAGCGTCTCTTTGTCGGGAGAGTATCCCGGGGAGCTGTTTTTT

clone size: -
J gene: TRBJ1-5
D gene: TRBD1
V gene: TRBV4-1
CDR3 protein: CASSQPHRTGGTSNQPQHF
CDR3 DNA: TGCGCCAGCAGCCAACCGCACAGGACAGGGGGCACGAGCAATCAGCCCCAGCATTTT